These T cell receptor beta chains were read from a single sample in a study of blood T cell repertoires in COVID-19. Assay: immunoSEQ multiplex PCR; the TCRdb copy retains only in-frame clones and omits some. The repertoire holds a few hundred thousand clones, 90% seen once, with about 1.5% in the top ten. Specimen: PBMCs or T cells enriched from blood (not recorded which). Source of these receptors: a woman aged 18-29 years with acute COVID-19. CDR3s include the opening cysteine and the closing phenylalanine or tryptophan. D genes are given only for firm matches. Expanded clones get a size class; other rows say once, few or many, or leave the size out.

>TRBV4-3|.|few|TRBJ2-3
CASRQQGSADTQYF
TGCGCCAGCAGGCAACAGGGCAGTGCAGATACGCAGTATTTT
>TRBV2|TRBD1|.|TRBJ1-1
CASLSQGANTEAFF
TGTGCCAGCTTATCGCAGGGGGCAAACACTGAAGCTTTCTTT
>TRBV3-1/TRBV3-2|TRBD2|.|TRBJ2-1
CASRVSGTNNEQFF
TGTGCCAGCAGGGTTAGCGGGACTAACAATGAGCAGTTCTTC
>TRBV18|.|.|TRBJ2-2
CASSLGQNTGELFF
TGTGCCAGCTCACTGGGACAGAACACCGGGGAGCTGTTTTTT
>TRBV7-9|TRBD1|.|TRBJ2-5
CASSKGQGQETQYF
TGTGCCAGCAGCAAAGGACAGGGTCAAGAGACCCAGTACTTC
>TRBV5-6|.|.|TRBJ2-7
CASGRPGSEQYF
TGTGCCAGCGGCCGGCCCGGGAGCGAGCAGTACTTC
>TRBV7-6|TRBD2|.|TRBJ2-7
CASGLEISNEQYF
TGTGCCAGCGGACTAGAAATTTCAAACGAGCAGTACTTC
>TRBV6-6|TRBD1|few|TRBJ1-2
CASSSTGQAYGYTF
TGTGCCAGCAGTTCGACGGGACAGGCCTATGGCTACACCTTC
>TRBV19|TRBD2|.|TRBJ2-7
CASSGAGGPYEQYF
TGTGCCAGTAGCGGAGCGGGAGGGCCGTACGAGCAGTACTTC
>TRBV2|.|.|TRBJ1-1
CASSESGGRTEAFF
TGTGCCAGCAGTGAATCGGGGGGGCGGACTGAAGCTTTCTTT
>TRBV2|TRBD1|.|TRBJ1-5
CASRGQGLGQPQHF
TGTGCCAGCAGGGGACAGGGGTTAGGACAGCCCCAGCATTTT
>TRBV18|.|.|TRBJ2-1
CASSPRGRDYNEQFF
TGTGCCAGCTCACCCCGGGGAAGGGATTACAATGAGCAGTTCTTC
>TRBV18|.|once|TRBJ2-2
CASSPTRHANTGELFF
TGTGCCAGCTCACCAACACGACACGCGAACACCGGGGAGCTGTTTTTT
>TRBV5-1|.|.|TRBJ2-3
CASSLQVRAGDTQYF
TGCGCCAGCAGCTTGCAAGTGAGGGCAGGCGATACGCAGTATTTT
>TRBV7-9|TRBD2|.|TRBJ2-5
CASSWGGRRVETQYF
TGTGCCAGCAGCTGGGGCGGGAGAAGGGTAGAGACCCAGTACTTC
>TRBV4-1|TRBD1|.|TRBJ1-2
CASSQAAGGGPVGYTF
TGCGCCAGCAGCCAAGCTGCGGGAGGGGGCCCCGTTGGCTACACCTTC
>TRBV30|.|.|TRBJ2-7
CAWSIAYRFSYEQYF
TGTGCCTGGAGTATCGCCTACAGGTTCTCCTACGAGCAGTACTTC
>TRBV5-5|.|few|TRBJ1-2
CASSPRGGEYYGYTF
TGTGCCAGCAGCCCCCGAGGGGGTGAATACTATGGCTACACCTTC
>TRBV2|.|few|TRBJ1-2
CASSVDRGAAYGYTF
TGTGCCAGCAGTGTGGACCGTGGGGCGGCCTATGGCTACACCTTC
>TRBV4-1|.|.|TRBJ1-5
CASSQGAGGNQPQHF
TGCGCCAGCAGCCAAGGGGCGGGAGGCAATCAGCCCCAGCATTTT
>TRBV27|TRBD2|.|TRBJ2-7
CASSASLAGTYEQYF
TGTGCCAGCAGTGCTTCACTAGCGGGGACCTACGAGCAGTACTTC
>TRBV6-5|TRBD1|.|TRBJ2-2
CASRGGQGFTGELFF
TGTGCCAGCAGGGGGGGACAGGGGTTCACCGGGGAGCTGTTTTTT
>TRBV12-5|.|.|TRBJ1-5
CASGLVLGGVSQPQHF
TGTGCTAGTGGTTTGGTATTGGGGGGGGTGAGTCAGCCCCAGCATTTT
>TRBV29-1|.|.|TRBJ2-3
CSVQPRLLTDTQYF
TGCAGCGTTCAGCCTCGACTCCTCACAGATACGCAGTATTTT
>TRBV11-2|.|.|TRBJ1-4
CASSWDTATNEKLFF
TGTGCCAGCAGCTGGGACACCGCAACTAATGAAAAACTGTTTTTT
>TRBV30|TRBD2|few|TRBJ2-1
CAWSVERTSGRPNEQFF
TGTGCCTGGAGTGTAGAGCGGACTAGCGGGAGGCCCAATGAGCAGTTCTTC
>TRBV5-1|TRBD1|.|TRBJ1-3
CASSLRTGGSGNTIYF
TGCGCCAGCAGCTTGCGGACAGGAGGCTCTGGAAACACCATATATTTT
>TRBV5-8|TRBD2|.|TRBJ2-1
CASSFEAGGSYNEQFF
TGTGCCAGCAGCTTCGAGGCGGGGGGATCCTACAATGAGCAGTTCTTC
>TRBV15|.|.|TRBJ2-5
CATSILETQYF
TGTGCCACCAGCATATTAGAGACCCAGTACTTC
>TRBV11-2|.|once|TRBJ2-7
CASSDAGTLSYEQYF
TGTGCCAGCAGCGACGCCGGGACACTTTCCTACGAGCAGTACTTC
>TRBV28|TRBD1|.|TRBJ1-2
CASSFNHRGLNYGYTF
TGTGCCAGCAGTTTTAATCACAGGGGCCTTAACTATGGCTACACCTTC
>TRBV7-9|TRBD2|once|TRBJ2-7
CASSSRTSGIGEQYF
TGTGCCAGCAGCTCCCGGACTAGCGGTATAGGGGAGCAGTACTTC
>TRBV30|.|.|TRBJ1-1
CAWSKIRGSNTEAFF
TGTGCCTGGAGCAAAATCAGGGGATCGAACACTGAAGCTTTCTTT
>TRBV28|TRBD2|.|TRBJ2-7
CASSVRTSGRSYEQYF
TGTGCCAGCAGTGTTCGGACTAGCGGGAGATCCTACGAGCAGTACTTC
>TRBV4-2|TRBD2|.|TRBJ2-1
CASSRQRDFNEQFF
TGTGCCAGCAGCCGCCAGCGGGATTTCAATGAGCAGTTCTTC
>TRBV3-1/TRBV3-2|.|.|TRBJ1-3
CASSQDYPGLSSGNTIYF
TGTGCCAGCAGCCAAGATTATCCAGGTCTAAGCTCTGGAAACACCATATATTTT
>TRBV5-6|TRBD1|.|TRBJ2-1
CASSLLTGGGEQFF
TGTGCCAGCAGCTTGCTAACAGGGGGCGGTGAGCAGTTCTTC
>TRBV18|TRBD1|.|TRBJ2-1
CASSPPIGTGAYNEQFF
TGTGCCAGCTCACCACCGATAGGGACAGGTGCCTACAATGAGCAGTTCTTC
>TRBV27|TRBD2|.|TRBJ2-7
CASAPRASGRASSYEQYF
TGTGCCAGCGCCCCTAGGGCTAGCGGGAGAGCTAGCTCCTACGAGCAGTACTTC
>TRBV13|TRBD1|.|TRBJ1-2
CASSTRTGRKYGYTF
TGTGCCAGCAGCACCAGGACAGGGCGAAAGTATGGCTACACCTTC
>TRBV27|TRBD2|.|TRBJ2-3
CASSTYTSGGTTDTQYF
TGTGCCAGCAGTACCTATACTAGCGGAGGAACCACAGATACGCAGTATTTT
>TRBV4-2|TRBD2|.|TRBJ2-2
CASSTQRLAGDLTGELFF
TGTGCCAGCAGCACCCAGCGACTAGCGGGAGATCTAACCGGGGAGCTGTTTTTT
>TRBV7-9|TRBD2|once|TRBJ2-1
CASSPLAGSSYNEQFF
TGTGCCAGCAGCCCACTAGCGGGTAGCTCCTACAATGAGCAGTTCTTC
>TRBV9|TRBD1|.|TRBJ2-7
CASSQGQHSYEQYF
TGTGCCAGCAGCCAGGGACAGCACTCCTACGAGCAGTACTTC
>TRBV19|TRBD1|few|TRBJ1-1
CASLVPGQPNTEAFF
TGTGCCAGTTTGGTGCCGGGACAGCCGAACACTGAAGCTTTCTTT
>TRBV10-3|TRBD2|.|TRBJ2-1
CAIRGLAAGNEQFF
TGTGCCATCAGGGGACTAGCGGCCGGGAATGAGCAGTTCTTC
>TRBV28|TRBD2|.|TRBJ2-7
CASSYGLAGGYEQYF
TGTGCCAGCAGTTATGGACTAGCGGGAGGGTACGAGCAGTACTTC
>TRBV7-9|.|.|TRBJ1-6
CASRWGDSPLHF
TGTGCCAGCAGGTGGGGGGATTCACCCCTCCACTTT
>TRBV7-9|TRBD1|once|TRBJ2-7
CASSFRTDRDTVSYEQYF
TGTGCCAGCAGCTTCCGAACTGACAGGGATACGGTAAGCTACGAGCAGTACTTC
>TRBV19|TRBD2|.|TRBJ2-5
CASSRGTSGSLGETQYF
TGTGCCAGTAGTAGGGGGACTAGCGGGAGTTTAGGAGAGACCCAGTACTTC
>TRBV6-5|TRBD2|.|TRBJ2-7
CASLRAGPVYEQYF
TGTGCCAGCCTCCGAGCGGGACCCGTCTACGAGCAGTACTTC